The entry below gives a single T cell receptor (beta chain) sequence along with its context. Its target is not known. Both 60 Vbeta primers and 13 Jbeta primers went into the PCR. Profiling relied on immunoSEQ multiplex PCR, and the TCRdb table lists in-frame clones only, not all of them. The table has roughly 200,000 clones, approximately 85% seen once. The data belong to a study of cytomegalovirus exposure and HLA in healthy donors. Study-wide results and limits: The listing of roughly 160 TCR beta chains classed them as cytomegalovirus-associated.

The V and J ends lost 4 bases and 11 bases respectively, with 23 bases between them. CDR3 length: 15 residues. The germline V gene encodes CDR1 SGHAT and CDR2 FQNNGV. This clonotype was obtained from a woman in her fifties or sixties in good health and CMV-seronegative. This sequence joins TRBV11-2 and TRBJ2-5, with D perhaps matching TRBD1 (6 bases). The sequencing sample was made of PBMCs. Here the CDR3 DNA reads TGTGCCAGCAGCTATGAGCCGGACAGATTGAAGGAGCAGTACTTC. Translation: CASSYEPDRLKEQYF.